Shown below are 12 T cell receptor beta chains from a single sample sequenced in a study of T cells in Graves' hyperthyroidism and ophthalmopathy. Amplified regions were TCR beta CDR3 sequences from RNA transcripts. Researchers ran a first-round RT-PCR on the TCR CDR3 using the HTBI primer set. In TCRdb, the multiplex PCR reads were re-called with MiXCR into one record per CDR3 protein. The data contain about 200,000 distinct CDR3 sequences, 18% of them singletons. The sequenced material came from blood. The receptors were gathered from a man aged 35 to 55 with Graves' hyperthyroidism.

This clonotype occurred many times. The genes are TRBV28 and TRBJ1-2, with unresolved D. CDR3 size: 13 residues. CDR1 is MDHEN and CDR2 is SYDVKM in the germline V gene. V was cut by 7 bases and J by 5 bases, with 14 bases left in between. CDR3 protein: CASTLGLEYGYTF. As DNA, the CDR3 is TGTGCCAGCACCTTGGGTCTCGAATATGGCTACACCTTC.

The genes are TRBV20-1 and TRBJ2-1; 15 nucleotides agree with TRBD2. The V and J ends lost 4 bases and 8 bases, in that order; junction bases with no gene match: 9. The germline V gene encodes CDR1 DFQATT and CDR2 SNEGSKA (reference sequence). The CDR3 extends over 16 amino acids. CDR3 protein: CSAISFRTSGGDEQFF. DNA for the CDR3: TGCAGTGCTATATCCTTTAGGACTAGCGGGGGGGATGAGCAGTTCTTC.

This clonotype has a count of ten or more. The chain employs TRBV12-3 or TRBV12-4 and TRBJ2-3; maybe TRBD2 (7 bases). The CDR3 covers 15 residues. The ends were cut back, 2 bases at V and 5 bases at J, with 14 bases in the middle. The CDR3 reads CASSLMAGARDTQYF. In DNA form, the CDR3 reads TGTGCCAGCAGTTTAATGGCGGGGGCTAGAGATACGCAGTATTTT.

This clonotype was detected only once. V is TRBV5-1 and J is TRBJ2-1; D possibly corresponds to TRBD2 (5 bases). The CDR3 is 14 residues long. Germline V gene data show CDR1 as SGHRS and CDR2 as YFSETQ. Trimming shortened V by 0 bases and J by 8 bases, and 12 bases separated the two germline ends. CDR3 bases: TGCGCCAGCAGCTTGGGAGGACTCGTCGATGAGCAGTTCTTC. The encoded protein is CASSLGGLVDEQFF.

This rearrangement joins TRBV9 to TRBJ2-3, with TRBD1 matching over 10 bases. V trimming: 4 bases; J trimming: 6 bases; junction bases outside the gene matches: 8. CDR3 length: 15 residues. Per the germline V gene, CDR1 is SGDLS and CDR2 is YYNGEE. In DNA form, the CDR3 reads TGTGCCAGCAGCCAGATGGGACAGGGGTTGGATACGCAGTATTTT. Its translation: CASSQMGQGLDTQYF. Variable domain in full (rest from reference TRBV9 and TRBJ2-3): DSGVTQTPKHLITATGQRVTLRCSPRSGDLSVYWYQQSLDQGLQFLIQYYNGEERAKGNILERFSAQQFPDLHSELNLSSLELGDSALYFCASSQMGQGLDTQYFGPGTRLTVL.

This clonotype was found many times. CDR3 sequence (DNA): TGTGCCAGCAGCCGGGCCGGGGAGCTGTTTTTT. This encodes CASSRAGELFF. The chain links TRBV6-1 to TRBJ2-2; D unclear. The germline V and J ends were trimmed by 6 bases and 6 bases, with 5 bases remaining between them. Germline loops: CDR1 MNHNS, CDR2 SASEGT. This CDR3 region has 11 residues.

The table lists this clonotype with a few counts. This may come from a read error, since a much larger clone is one base off. The genes are TRBV7-9 and TRBJ2-1; 11 bases match TRBD2. The V and J ends lost 0 bases and 8 bases, in that order; junction bases with no gene match: 6. The CDR3 runs to 16 residues. CDR1 is SEHNR and CDR2 is FQNEAQ in the germline V gene (reference sequence). The DNA for the CDR3 is TGTGCCAGCAGCTTAGCCGCTAGCGGGGGGTACCATGAGCAGTTCTTC. It encodes CASSLAASGGYHEQFF. Supplemented by reference TRBV7-9 and TRBJ2-1, the full variable domain reads DTGVSQNPRHKITKRGQNVTFRCDPISEHNRLYWYRQTLGQGPEFLTYFQNEAQLEKSRLLSDRFSAERPKGSFSTLEIQRTEQGDSAMYLCASSLAASGGYHEQFFGPGTRLTVL.

This clonotype has a count of ten or more. The chain uses TRBV7-6 and TRBJ2-1; 8 bases match TRBD2. The CDR3 extends over 16 amino acids. In germline, CDR1 is SGHVS, CDR2 FNYEAQ. J lost 2 bases, V lost 0 bases, and 3 bases had no gene match. The CDR3 sequence: CASSLAERGPYNEQFF. CDR3 sequence (DNA): TGTGCCAGCAGCTTAGCTGAGCGGGGGCCCTACAATGAGCAGTTCTTC.

This clonotype occurred many times. This chain joins TRBV10-3 and TRBJ2-2; D could derive from TRBD1 or TRBD2 (6 bases each). V was clipped by 6 bases and J by 8 bases, with 16 bases between them. This CDR3 has 14 residues. Per the germline V gene, CDR1 is ENHRY and CDR2 is SYGVKD. The CDR3 region is CAISLGGPKGELFF. The CDR3 region has the DNA TGTGCCATCAGCCTCGGGGGCCCCAAGGGGGAGCTGTTTTTT.

This clonotype was picked up many times. V and J are TRBV7-8 and TRBJ2-3, with 7 bases matching TRBD1. CDR1 and CDR2 from the germline V gene are SGHVS and FQNEAQ. The trim removed 5 bases at V and 3 bases at J, leaving 8 bases unmatched. This CDR3 has 15 residues. The CDR3 DNA is TGTGCCAGCAGCATCTCGTTCAGGGGGACAGATACGCAGTATTTT. Translated: CASSISFRGTDTQYF.

This clonotype was detected ten times or more. The chain links TRBV6-1 to TRBJ2-1; possibly TRBD1 for D (5 bases). Per germline, CDR1 MNHNS and CDR2 SASEGT. CDR3 size: 12 residues. Trimming took off 8 bases at V and 7 bases at J, with 12 bases between the two ends. The CDR3 reads CASRNRINEQFF. For the CDR3, the DNA is TGTGCCAGCCGGAACAGGATTAATGAGCAGTTCTTC.

This clonotype was found a few times. This chain connects TRBV5-8 to TRBJ1-1, with D hard to call. In germline, CDR1 is SGHTS, CDR2 YDEGEE. Trimming removed 0 bases at V and 5 bases at J, with 5 bases between. This CDR3 is built from 12 residues. The CDR3 coding sequence is TGTGCCAGCAGCTTGGGATGGACTGAAGCTTTCTTT. Its translation is CASSLGWTEAFF.